This TCR beta chain was captured in a study of T cells in Graves' hyperthyroidism and ophthalmopathy. About the study: The initial diagnosis was the point when peripheral blood was collected, ahead of any treatment. Study conclusions and caveats: Stable hyperthyroidism was separated from ophthalmopathy by a model based on 13 V-J features.

This clonotype showed up many times. Its antigen remains unknown. From RNA transcripts, TCR beta CDR3 regions were amplified. The HTBI primer set drove a first-round RT-PCR of the TCR CDR3. TCRdb re-analysed the multiplex PCR reads in MiXCR, keeping a single row per CDR3 protein. The data contain around 100,000 distinct CDR3 sequences, roughly 47% of them singletons. Germline V CDR1 and CDR2: SNHLY, FYNNEI. This CDR3 is 19 amino acids long. The V and J ends lost 7 bases and 1 base, in that order; junction bases with no gene match: 11. The sequenced sample was blood. This chain joins TRBV2 and TRBJ2-2, with 14 bases fitting TRBD2. The TCR originated in a man aged 35 to 55 with Graves' hyperthyroidism. The CDR3 reads CASTGGFGTSGGNTGELFF. CDR3 DNA sequence: TGTGCCAGCACTGGGGGGTTCGGGACTAGCGGGGGGAACACCGGGGAGCTGTTTTTT.